The next 27 T cell receptor beta chains were all read from a single sample in a study of shared clonotypes between healthy human individuals. Only CD45RO-negative cells positively selected for CCR7 counted as naive CD8 cells, so terminally differentiated effector memory CD45RA+ cells were excluded. TCRdb keeps only in-frame clones here, not all; method: immunoSEQ multiplex PCR. The table records around 650,000 clones, roughly 96% of them present only once. Sequenced material: naive CD8+ T cells sorted from blood. The receptors were sampled from a woman younger than 45 in good health.

The chain joins TRBV25-1 to TRBJ1-2; D is possibly TRBD1 (5 bases). CDR1 is MGHDK, CDR2 SYGVNS, per germline. The ends were cut back, 4 bases at V and 5 bases at J, with 11 bases in the middle. The CDR3 runs 13 residues. CDR3 DNA sequence: TGTGCCAGCAGTGGAAGAGGGGTTTATGGCTACACCTTC. Translated, it gives CASSGRGVYGYTF.

The CDR3 loop is CASSIFGANTGELFF. The CDR3 coding sequence is TGTGCCAGTAGTATTTTTGGTGCGAACACCGGGGAGCTGTTTTTT. This chain uses TRBV19 with TRBJ2-2; D remains unclear. V dropped 3 bases and J dropped 0 bases, with 8 bases sitting between them. The CDR3 extends over 15 amino acids. Germline lookup yields CDR1 LNHDA and CDR2 SQIVND (reference sequence).

This rearrangement joins TRBV5-1 to TRBJ2-7; D unclear. This CDR3 is built from 14 residues. Per germline, CDR1 SGHRS and CDR2 YFSETQ. V was trimmed by 2 bases and J by 2 bases, leaving 11 bases between them. The CDR3 reads CASSLGHTTYEQYF. CDR3 coding DNA: TGCGCCAGCAGCTTAGGGCACACTACCTACGAGCAGTACTTC. Complete variable domain (other parts from reference TRBV5-1 and TRBJ2-7): KAGVTQTPRYLIKTRGQQVTLSCSPISGHRSVSWYQQTPGQGLQFLFEYFSETQRNKGNFPGRFSGRQFSNSRSEMNVSTLELGDSALYLCASSLGHTTYEQYFGPGTRLTVT.

The rearrangement links TRBV5-1 to TRBJ2-4; D might be TRBD1 (5 bases). Germline values: CDR1 SGHRS, CDR2 YFSETQ. This CDR3 contains 16 residues. V was cut by 4 bases and J by 0 bases, with 14 bases left in between. The DNA for the CDR3 is TGCGCCAGCAGCCCGAGGCAGACAGTAGCCAAAAACATTCAGTACTTC. It encodes CASSPRQTVAKNIQYF.

The chain combines TRBV4-2 with TRBJ2-7; a possible D gene is TRBD2 (6 bases). With 0 bases removed from V and 7 bases from J, the gap between germline ends came to 10 bases. Germline assignment: CDR1 LGHNA and CDR2 YNFKEQ. This CDR3 is built from 13 residues. The CDR3 DNA sequence: TGTGCCAGCAGCCAAGATCCGGGGGATGAGCAGTACTTC. This sequence encodes CASSQDPGDEQYF.

The chain recombines TRBV2 with TRBJ2-1; D uncertain. The CDR3 totals 14 residues. The V and J ends lost 6 bases and 8 bases respectively, with 17 bases between them. Looked up from germline, CDR1 is SNHLY and CDR2 is FYNNEI. For the CDR3, the DNA is TGTGCCAGCAGCCAAGCATTCGGTAACGATGAGCAGTTCTTC. It is translated as CASSQAFGNDEQFF.

V is TRBV7-7 and J is TRBJ2-7; tentatively, D is TRBD1 (6 bases). The CDR3 length is 16 residues. The germline V and J ends were trimmed by 6 bases and 0 bases, with 18 bases remaining between them. Germline loops: CDR1 SSHAT, CDR2 FNYEAQ (reference sequence). In DNA, the CDR3 is TGTGCCAGCAGTTTCCTACAGGGCGTACTCTCCTACGAGCAGTACTTC. It specifies CASSFLQGVLSYEQYF.

In the case of this clone: Relative to the germline gene, one junction end is altered; a read error may explain this. The rearrangement joins TRBV19 to TRBJ2-7; D may be TRBD1 or TRBD2 (5 bases each). This CDR3 region has 14 residues. Germline values: CDR1 LNHDA, CDR2 SQIVND (reference sequence). The CDR3 DNA reads TGTGCCAGTAGAGGGACGGGAAACTCCCACGAGCAGTACTTC. Its translation: CASRGTGNSHEQYF.

This chain connects TRBV28 to TRBJ1-6; D is unresolved. The V and J ends lost 0 bases and 6 bases respectively, with 9 bases between them. CDR1 and CDR2 from the germline V gene are MDHEN and SYDVKM. This CDR3 has 15 amino acids. The CDR3 bases are TGTGCCAGCAGTTTATGGGTGGAGCTTAATTCACCCCTCCACTTT. It translates to CASSLWVELNSPLHF.

This chain uses TRBV6-4 with TRBJ2-3; D remains ambiguous. Germline CDR1 and CDR2: MRHNA and SNTAGT. V was clipped by 3 bases and J by 0 bases, with 7 bases between them. The CDR3 is made up of 14 amino acids. The CDR3: CASSESSSTDTQYF. CDR3 nucleotide sequence: TGTGCCAGCAGTGAATCGTCCAGCACAGATACGCAGTATTTT.

The chain is built from TRBV5-4 and TRBJ2-7; a possible D gene is TRBD1 (6 bases). V lost 6 bases and J lost 0, with 13 bases in between. Germline CDR1 is SGHNT and CDR2 is YYREEE (reference sequence). The CDR3 runs 14 residues. The CDR3 reads CASTWGPFSYEQYF. The CDR3 nucleotides read TGTGCCAGCACTTGGGGGCCCTTCTCCTACGAGCAGTACTTC.

V is TRBV7-9 and J is TRBJ1-1; a weak D match, TRBD1 (5 bases). The CDR3 runs 14 residues. Germline loops: CDR1 SEHNR, CDR2 FQNEAQ (reference sequence). Trimming took 3 bases from V and 2 from J, leaving 10 bases between them. The CDR3 loop is CASSLEGPNTEAFF. CDR3 nucleotide sequence: TGTGCCAGCAGCTTGGAGGGGCCAAACACTGAAGCTTTCTTT.

Remarks on this clone: Mismatch with germline at one junction end may stem from a read error. The chain uses TRBV10-2 and TRBJ2-1; 7 bases match TRBD1. CDR1 is WSHSY, CDR2 SAAADI, per germline. This CDR3 contains 15 residues. As DNA, the CDR3 is TGCGCCAGCAATGAGGGACAGAGCTCCTACAATGAGCAGTTCTTC. Translated, it gives CASNEGQSSYNEQFF.

The chain carries TRBV7-9 and TRBJ2-1; a weak D match, TRBD2 (6 bases). V shed 5 bases and J shed 6 bases, with 11 bases lying between them. Germline lookup yields CDR1 SEHNR and CDR2 FQNEAQ (reference sequence). The CDR3 sequence is 13 residues long. CDR3 nucleotide sequence: TGTGCCAGCAGCCGGGGACTCTCCAATGAGCAGTTCTTC. Protein product: CASSRGLSNEQFF.

The CDR3 coding sequence is TGTGCCAGCAGTGAGGGCCAAGGGTACTATGGCTACACCTTC. Protein sequence: CASSEGQGYYGYTF. The rearrangement joins TRBV6-1 to TRBJ1-2; D gene ambiguous. V lost 3 bases and J lost 3, with 11 bases in between. The CDR3 is 14 amino acids. Germline CDR1 MNHNS, CDR2 SASEGT.

In DNA form, the CDR3 reads TGTGCCAGCAGCTTTGGGGGCAACAATGAGCAGTTCTTC. Protein: CASSFGGNNEQFF. The chain couples TRBV5-6 to TRBJ2-1; maybe TRBD1 (6 bases). Germline CDR1 is SGHDT and CDR2 is YYEEEE. This CDR3 contains 13 residues. Trimming cost V 2 bases and J 5 bases, with 8 bases left between them.

The rearrangement joins TRBV2 to TRBJ2-4; D is unresolved. This CDR3 is 14 amino acids long. Germline V CDR1 and CDR2: SNHLY, FYNNEI. V lost 4 bases and J lost 3, with 10 bases in between. CDR3 in amino acids: CASSGPDGKNIQYF. The CDR3 DNA reads TGTGCCAGCAGTGGCCCAGATGGCAAAAACATTCAGTACTTC.

V gene TRBV5-1 combines with J gene TRBJ2-7; 8 bases are a match to TRBD2. V shed 4 bases, J shed 5 bases, and the junction held 8 bases outside the gene matches. CDR3 length equals 14 residues. Looked up from germline, CDR1 is SGHRS and CDR2 is YFSETQ. CDR3 loop: CASSLLADQDEQYF. In DNA form, the CDR3 reads TGCGCCAGCAGCCTACTAGCGGATCAAGACGAGCAGTACTTC.

V usage is TRBV5-8 and J usage is TRBJ2-7, with D maybe TRBD2 (5 bases). Germline V lookup: CDR1 SGHTS, CDR2 YDEGEE. Trimming took 4 bases from V and 4 from J, leaving 12 bases between them. The CDR3 extends over 13 amino acids. For the CDR3, the DNA is TGTGCCAGCAGCCCGCGGGCACTGTACGAGCAGTACTTC. Encoded protein: CASSPRALYEQYF. Full variable domain (remainder filled in from reference TRBV5-8 and TRBJ2-7): EAGVTQSPTHLIKTRGQQATLRCSPISGHTSVYWYQQALGLGLQFLLWYDEGEERNRGNFPPRFSGRQFPNYSSELNVNALELEDSALYLCASSPRALYEQYFGPGTRLTVT.

V and J are TRBV9 and TRBJ2-1; 11 nucleotides match TRBD2. CDR3 size: 17 residues. Germline CDR1 SGDLS, CDR2 YYNGEE. V was clipped by 2 bases and J by 6 bases; unmatched bases: 10. CDR3 region: CASSVSTSGSSRNEQFF. In DNA form, the CDR3 reads TGTGCCAGCAGCGTGAGTACTAGCGGGAGCTCGCGCAATGAGCAGTTCTTC.

This clone has only one observation. This rearrangement joins TRBV28 to TRBJ1-2; D is uncertain. Germline V gene sequence: CDR1 MDHEN, CDR2 SYDVKM. Deletions cut 3 bases from V and 8 bases from J, with 19 bases between. This CDR3 has 15 residues. DNA of the CDR3: TGTGCCAGCAGTTTGCCGAACACGGGGTTCGAGGGCTACACCTTC. Protein sequence: CASSLPNTGFEGYTF.

The chain uses TRBV7-3 and TRBJ2-3; possible D gene TRBD2, 6 bases. The germline V gene has CDR1 SGHTA and CDR2 FQGTGA. Trimming cost V 5 bases and J 0 bases, with 12 bases left between them. The CDR3 spans 15 residues. The CDR3 protein is CASSPASGSTDTQYF. The CDR3 nucleotides read TGTGCCAGCAGCCCCGCCAGCGGGAGCACAGATACGCAGTATTTT.

V and J are TRBV5-4 and TRBJ2-7; D gene uncertain. The germline V gene has CDR1 SGHNT and CDR2 YYREEE (reference sequence). This CDR3 region has 12 residues. Trimming shortened V by 3 bases and J by 2 bases, and 6 bases separated the two germline ends. The CDR3 nucleotides are TGTGCCAGCAGCTCGACCCCCTACGAGCAGTACTTC. It encodes CASSSTPYEQYF.

The chain joins TRBV6-5 to TRBJ2-5; 10 nucleotides match TRBD1. The J call could be wrong; TRBJ2-7 is a better fit for the DNA end. This CDR3 comprises 14 residues. Looked up from germline, CDR1 is MNHEY and CDR2 is SVGAGI. The CDR3 spells CASSVGQGAYEQYF. The CDR3 DNA sequence: TGTGCCAGCAGTGTAGGACAGGGGGCCTACGAGCAGTACTTC.

The V and J genes are TRBV7-2 and TRBJ2-7; the match to TRBD2 covers 8 bases. CDR1 SGHTA and CDR2 FQGNSA come from the germline V gene. The CDR3 contains 15 residues. Trimming at V came to 5 bases and at J to 6 bases, leaving 12 bases not matched to a gene. The CDR3 nucleotides read TGTGCCAGCAGCCCTAGACGGGGGGGTTTGGGCGAGCAGTACTTC. This sequence encodes CASSPRRGGLGEQYF.

The chain has TRBV10-1 and TRBJ1-1; D call uncertain. V was pared by 3 bases and J by 1 base, with 6 bases between. Germline values: CDR1 WNHNN, CDR2 SYGVQD (reference sequence). This CDR3 is built from 13 residues. The CDR3 nucleotides read TGCGCCAGCAGTGACGGATGGAACACTGAAGCTTTCTTT. Translating it yields CASSDGWNTEAFF.

This clone appeared a single time. V and J are TRBV5-1 and TRBJ2-7; 8 bases line up with TRBD1. The J segment lost 3 bases and the V segment lost 0 bases, leaving 5 bases of the junction unmatched. The CDR3 covers 15 residues. Germline V gives CDR1 SGHRS, CDR2 YFSETQ. The DNA for the CDR3 is TGCGCCAGCAGCTTGGCCGGGACAGGCTACTACGAGCAGTACTTC. Protein sequence: CASSLAGTGYYEQYF.